This T cell receptor (beta chain) originates from a study of T cell responses to AZD1222 COVID-19 vaccine. Broader study findings: When two AZD1222 doses had been given, Spike-specific TCR breadth and depth rose. As reported, nearly half of all spike-specific TCRs target variant regions that are unmutated. Donors were largely white British and mainly female; clonal diversity was possibly underestimated. AZD1222 recipients seropositive at baseline numbered only 5 or 6.

As to this clone: The antigen remains unidentified.

The protocol was immunoSEQ multiplex PCR, while the TCRdb copy is restricted to in-frame clones and leaves out a portion. Of around 160,000 clones listed, 90% to 95% were seen once; the top ten hold 5.1%. This TCR was recovered from an adult who received the AZD1222 COVID-19 vaccine. The input for sequencing was peripheral blood, taken 28 days after the second AZD1222 dose.

The CDR3 DNA is TGCGCCAGCAATCCCTTTGGGCAGGTGAACTATGGCTACACCTTC. It encodes CASNPFGQVNYGYTF. The chain joins TRBV5-1 to TRBJ1-2, with no clear D. In germline, CDR1 is SGHRS, CDR2 YFSETQ. The CDR3 is made up of 15 amino acids. V was pared by 6 bases and J by 2 bases, with 17 bases between.